This paragraph covers one T cell receptor beta chain sequence. Germline V gene data show CDR1 as MNHNS and CDR2 as SASEGT. The V end was cut by 0 bases, the J end by 6 bases, with 21 bases between. This CDR3 has 18 residues. For recovered donors of Cohort 3, there were two negative PCRs, clearance, or symptom resolution. This sample is part of a study of blood T cell repertoires in COVID-19. The authors' processing: From reference gene primer amplification, estimates of nucleated cell counts were derived. The assay was immunoSEQ multiplex PCR, and TCRdb's table has in-frame clones only and misses some. V, J and clone size reflect that table, while D and trimming were determined from the DNA. The table has over 200,000 clones, 70% to 85% seen once.

This clonotype was obtained from a man aged 35-49 years who had recovered from COVID-19. The sample consisted of PBMCs or T cells enriched from blood (not recorded which). The chain recombines TRBV6-1 with TRBJ2-1, with D possibly being TRBD1 (6 bases). The CDR3 nucleotides are TGTGCCAGCAGTGAAGCGGCGAGGGGGTATCGGGGCGTCAATGAGCAGTTCTTC. It yields the protein CASSEAARGYRGVNEQFF.